The T cell receptor beta chain under discussion was sequenced for a study of shared T cell receptors in the human thymus. TCRdb keeps only in-frame clones here, not all; method: immunoSEQ multiplex PCR. Among about 660,000 clones listed, roughly 90% were seen once. The CDR3 length is 15 residues. Unmatched junction bases numbered 6, after V lost 4 bases and J lost 4 bases. CDR1 and CDR2 from the germline V gene are LGHNA and YNFKEQ. These data also formed part of another study, on human thymus T cells. That study reports: Corrective cardiac operations yielded the resected thymus tissue. There appeared to be biased usage of V and J genes in thymic and blood repertoires.

This clonotype originated in a boy in the first two years of life with a congenital heart defect. Sequenced input: thymocytes. The chain recombines TRBV4-2 with TRBJ2-3; 9 bases are shared with TRBD2. The CDR3: CASSPRASGADTQYF. The CDR3 DNA follows: TGTGCCAGCAGCCCCCGGGCTAGCGGGGCAGATACGCAGTATTTT.